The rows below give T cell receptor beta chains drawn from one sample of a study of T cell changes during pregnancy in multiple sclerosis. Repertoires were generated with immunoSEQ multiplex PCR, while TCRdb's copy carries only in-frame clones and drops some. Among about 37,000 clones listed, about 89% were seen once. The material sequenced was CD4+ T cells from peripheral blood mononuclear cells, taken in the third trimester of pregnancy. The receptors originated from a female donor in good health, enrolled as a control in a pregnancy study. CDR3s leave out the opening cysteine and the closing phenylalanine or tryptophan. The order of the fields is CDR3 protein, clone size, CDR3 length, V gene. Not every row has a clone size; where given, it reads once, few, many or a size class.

cdr3_aa: SVAADTQY; clone_size: once; cdr3_length: 8; v_call: TRBV20-1
cdr3_aa: ASSQRQGFGSYEQY; clone_size: NA; cdr3_length: 14; v_call: TRBV4-1
cdr3_aa: ASSIGSTIFMETQY; clone_size: NA; cdr3_length: 14; v_call: TRBV19
cdr3_aa: ASSRDSNYGYT; clone_size: NA; cdr3_length: 11; v_call: TRBV7-9
cdr3_aa: ASSQGHLGAYEQY; clone_size: once; cdr3_length: 13; v_call: TRBV6-1
cdr3_aa: ASSFDRSSYNEQF; clone_size: NA; cdr3_length: 13; v_call: TRBV6-1
cdr3_aa: ASSLRDGANVLT; clone_size: NA; cdr3_length: 12; v_call: TRBV27
cdr3_aa: AWSGRGMETQY; clone_size: once; cdr3_length: 11; v_call: TRBV30
cdr3_aa: ASRAGKFYEQY; clone_size: NA; cdr3_length: 11; v_call: TRBV6-5
cdr3_aa: AISESGGAFNQPQH; clone_size: NA; cdr3_length: 14; v_call: TRBV10-3
cdr3_aa: ACLSQLIYGYT; clone_size: NA; cdr3_length: 11; v_call: TRBV30
cdr3_aa: ASSDGGERVSDTQY; clone_size: NA; cdr3_length: 14; v_call: TRBV2
cdr3_aa: ASSPTIGGGSAGYT; clone_size: NA; cdr3_length: 14; v_call: TRBV5-1
cdr3_aa: ASSLQTGGNTEAF; clone_size: NA; cdr3_length: 13; v_call: TRBV5-4
cdr3_aa: ASIPFGGGYTEAF; clone_size: NA; cdr3_length: 13; v_call: TRBV6-6
cdr3_aa: ASSARLAGVDEQY; clone_size: NA; cdr3_length: 13; v_call: TRBV9
cdr3_aa: ASSHPAGGPYNEQF; clone_size: NA; cdr3_length: 14; v_call: TRBV14
cdr3_aa: ASSHAGETQY; clone_size: NA; cdr3_length: 10; v_call: TRBV6-5
cdr3_aa: ASSVAPSYNEQF; clone_size: once; cdr3_length: 12; v_call: TRBV9
cdr3_aa: ASSPTTGQNTEAF; clone_size: NA; cdr3_length: 13; v_call: TRBV11-2
cdr3_aa: ASSSTTKSPLH; clone_size: NA; cdr3_length: 11; v_call: TRBV7-2
cdr3_aa: ASSTGASNQPQH; clone_size: NA; cdr3_length: 12; v_call: TRBV18
cdr3_aa: ASNDAVRHTEAF; clone_size: NA; cdr3_length: 12; v_call: TRBV6-6
cdr3_aa: ASRPGQPNSPLH; clone_size: few; cdr3_length: 12; v_call: TRBV6-1
cdr3_aa: ASSPSRASGSYEQY; clone_size: NA; cdr3_length: 14; v_call: TRBV7-2
cdr3_aa: ASSFERGDLYEQY; clone_size: NA; cdr3_length: 13; v_call: TRBV5-6
cdr3_aa: ASTMGQASYNEQF; clone_size: NA; cdr3_length: 13; v_call: TRBV6-6
cdr3_aa: ASSLAPLRGTSGTDTQY; clone_size: NA; cdr3_length: 17; v_call: TRBV5-1